These T cell receptor beta chains were read from a single sample in a study of blood T cell repertoires in COVID-19. The repertoire was sequenced with immunoSEQ multiplex PCR; TCRdb's copy has only in-frame clones and lacks some. There are about 260,000 clones in the sample; around 87% occur only once, and 2% to 2.5% lies in the top ten. The sequencing input was peripheral blood. The receptors shown here come from a woman aged 50 to 60 with acute or convalescent COVID-19. CDR3s include the opening cysteine and the closing phenylalanine or tryptophan. Only some rows state a clone size, as once, few, many or a class for expanded clones.

V gene	CDR3 length	clone size	J gene	CDR3 protein
TRBV5-1	15	once	TRBJ2-7	CASSLSVAGPRGQYF
TRBV5-1	15	few	TRBJ1-5	CASSLGSYSNQPQHF
TRBV19	17	once	TRBJ1-1	CASSDIPGGGTNTEAFF
TRBV5-4	16	once	TRBJ2-3	CASSLVGTSGGRTQYF
TRBV28	12	.	TRBJ1-6	CASSEYNSPLHF
TRBV30	13	.	TRBJ1-5	CAWSGQVNQPQHF
TRBV7-8	18	once	TRBJ2-1	CASSLGLAGALSYNEQFF
TRBV29-1	13	.	TRBJ1-4	CSVERSSSEKLFF
TRBV7-3	15	.	TRBJ2-3	CASSPTGLPSYTQYF
TRBV5-4	13	.	TRBJ1-6	CASSRDRNSPLHF
TRBV19	13	.	TRBJ1-1	CASSIRVNTEAFF
TRBV19	15	few	TRBJ2-7	CASSPSGGQSYEQYF
TRBV10-3	17	.	TRBJ2-2	CAISESGTGRNTGELFF
TRBV2	13	.	TRBJ2-1	CASTTNPNNEQFF
TRBV30	13	.	TRBJ1-3	CAWGPVSGNTIYF
TRBV18	16	.	TRBJ1-2	CASSLFPQGLPHGYTF
TRBV5-1	16	once	TRBJ2-3	CASSLGTQGVADTQYF
TRBV24-1	13	.	TRBJ1-1	CATSDSGTDEAFF